This T cell receptor beta chain was captured in a study of follicular helper T cells after annual influenza vaccination. Study details: Blood was drawn on days 0, 7 and 28 after vaccination. The study, taken as a whole, reports: Change in circulating plasmablasts correlated with ICOS+CD38+ cTfh clonality change.

Documented time point: 2015-2016 season, 7 days after influenza vaccination. Blood volume per time point ranged from about 40 to 110 mL. Details on this clone: Its antigen remains unknown.

Sequenced by immunoSEQ multiplex PCR; TCRdb stores in-frame clones only, minus some. The data contain approximately 10,000 clones, less than 85% of them seen just once; the ten biggest clones take up 0.3% to 0.45%. Trimming shortened V by 0 bases and J by 3 bases, and 5 bases separated the two germline ends. CDR3 length: 13 residues. In germline, CDR1 is SGHRS, CDR2 YFSETQ. The chain uses TRBV5-1 and TRBJ2-3; D gene uncertain. Sample: CXCR5- memory CD4+ T cells sorted from blood, taken 7 days after influenza vaccination. This receptor was taken from an adult who received the influenza vaccine. In DNA, the CDR3 is TGCGCCAGCAGCTTGGCTCGTACAGATACGCAGTATTTT. It is translated as CASSLARTDTQYF. Full variable domain (remainder filled in from reference TRBV5-1 and TRBJ2-3): KAGVTQTPRYLIKTRGQQVTLSCSPISGHRSVSWYQQTPGQGLQFLFEYFSETQRNKGNFPGRFSGRQFSNSRSEMNVSTLELGDSALYLCASSLARTDTQYFGPGTRLTVL.